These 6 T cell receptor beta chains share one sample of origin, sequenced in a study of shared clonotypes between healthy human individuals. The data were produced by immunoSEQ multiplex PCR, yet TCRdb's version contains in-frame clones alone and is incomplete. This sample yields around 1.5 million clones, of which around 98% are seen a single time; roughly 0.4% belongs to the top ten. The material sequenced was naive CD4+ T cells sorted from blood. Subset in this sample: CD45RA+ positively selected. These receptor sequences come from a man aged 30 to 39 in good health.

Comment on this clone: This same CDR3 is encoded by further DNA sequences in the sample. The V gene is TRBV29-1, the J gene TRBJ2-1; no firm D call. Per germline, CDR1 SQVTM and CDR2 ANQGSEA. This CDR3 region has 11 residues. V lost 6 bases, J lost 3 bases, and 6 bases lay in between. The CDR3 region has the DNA TGCAGCGTGGACGGCTACAATGAGCAGTTCTTC. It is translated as CSVDGYNEQFF.

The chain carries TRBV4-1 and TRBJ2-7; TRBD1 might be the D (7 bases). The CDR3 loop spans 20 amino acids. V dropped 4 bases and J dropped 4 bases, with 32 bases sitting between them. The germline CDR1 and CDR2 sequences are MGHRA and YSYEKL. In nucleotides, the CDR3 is TGCGCCAGCAGCCCAGAGGAGGGGGCCGTTCTACTAGCTGGGAATTACGAGCAGTACTTC. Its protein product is CASSPEEGAVLLAGNYEQYF.

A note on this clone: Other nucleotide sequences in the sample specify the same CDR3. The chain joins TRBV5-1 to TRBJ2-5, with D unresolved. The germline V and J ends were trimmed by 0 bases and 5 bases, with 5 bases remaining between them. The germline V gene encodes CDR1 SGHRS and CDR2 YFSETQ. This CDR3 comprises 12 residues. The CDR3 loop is CASSLVGETQYF. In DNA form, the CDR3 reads TGCGCCAGCAGCTTGGTAGGTGAGACCCAGTACTTC.

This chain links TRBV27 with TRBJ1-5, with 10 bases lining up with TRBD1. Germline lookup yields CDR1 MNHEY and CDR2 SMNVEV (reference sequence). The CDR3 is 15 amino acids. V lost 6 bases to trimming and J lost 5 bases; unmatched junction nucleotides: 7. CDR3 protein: CASSPGDRGHQPQHF. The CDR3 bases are TGTGCCAGCAGCCCGGGGGACAGGGGCCATCAGCCCCAGCATTTT.

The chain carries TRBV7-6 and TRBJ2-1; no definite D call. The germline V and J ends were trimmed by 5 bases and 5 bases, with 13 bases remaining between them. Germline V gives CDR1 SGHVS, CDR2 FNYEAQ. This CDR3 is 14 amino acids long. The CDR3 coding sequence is TGTGCCAGCAGCCGGACGTACGCTAACAATGAGCAGTTCTTC. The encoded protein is CASSRTYANNEQFF.

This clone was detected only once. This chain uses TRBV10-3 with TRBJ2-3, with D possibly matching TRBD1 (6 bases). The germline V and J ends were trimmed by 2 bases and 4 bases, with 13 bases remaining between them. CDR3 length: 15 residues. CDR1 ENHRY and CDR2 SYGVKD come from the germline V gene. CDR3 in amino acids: CAISEMDRAADTQYF. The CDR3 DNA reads TGTGCCATCAGTGAGATGGACAGAGCGGCAGATACGCAGTATTTT.